This TCR beta chain emerged from a study of blood T cell repertoires in COVID-19. Participant ages covered roughly 18 to 89 years across about 22 US areas. Participants' reported clinical history set cohort assignment. The CDR3 sequence is 13 residues long. The germline V gene encodes CDR1 MNHEY and CDR2 SMNVEV (reference sequence). Between the trimmed V and J ends, which lost 7 bases and 3 bases, there was a span of 10 bases. This clone was recorded only once. In the original workflow: Using reference gene primer amplification, nucleated cell counts were estimated. Libraries were prepared by immunoSEQ multiplex PCR; TCRdb keeps only in-frame clonotypes and omits some of them. D and trimming were read from the DNA, whereas the V and J calls and clone size are those reported in that table. The sample has approximately 330,000 clones, roughly 85% seen once.

This TCR derives from a woman aged 35 to 49 with acute COVID-19. This chain joins TRBV27 and TRBJ1-5, with D possibly matching TRBD1 (6 bases). The sequenced sample was PBMCs or T cells enriched from blood (not recorded which). For the CDR3, the DNA is TGTGCCAGCACGACAGGCATCAATCAGCCCCAGCATTTT. Translation gives CASTTGINQPQHF.